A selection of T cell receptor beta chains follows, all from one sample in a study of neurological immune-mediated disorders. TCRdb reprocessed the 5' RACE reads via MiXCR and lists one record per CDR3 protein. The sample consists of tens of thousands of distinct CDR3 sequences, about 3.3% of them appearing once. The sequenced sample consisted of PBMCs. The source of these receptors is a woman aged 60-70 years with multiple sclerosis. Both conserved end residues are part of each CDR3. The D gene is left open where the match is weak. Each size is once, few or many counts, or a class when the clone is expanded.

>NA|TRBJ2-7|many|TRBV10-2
TGCGCCAGCAGTGAGTCCCACGAGCAGTACTTC
CASSESHEQYF
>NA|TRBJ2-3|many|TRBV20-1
TGCAGTGTGGCAGCGGCCGGCACAGATACGCAGTATTTT
CSVAAAGTDTQYF
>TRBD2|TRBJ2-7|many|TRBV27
TGTGCCAGCAGTTCCTCCGGACTAGCGGTTACCTACGAGCAGTACTTC
CASSSSGLAVTYEQYF
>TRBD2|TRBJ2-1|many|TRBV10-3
TGTGCCATCAGTGAGCCCCGCTCAGCGGGGTCCACAAATGAGCAGTTCTTC
CAISEPRSAGSTNEQFF
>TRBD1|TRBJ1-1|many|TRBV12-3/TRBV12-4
TGTGCCAGCAGTATACAGACAGGGGAGAACACTGAAGCTTTCTTT
CASSIQTGENTEAFF
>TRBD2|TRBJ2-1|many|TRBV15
TGTGCCACCAGCAGAGAGACGGGCGGGGGGGCACATGAGCAGTTCTTC
CATSRETGGGAHEQFF
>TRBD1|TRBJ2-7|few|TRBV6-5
TGTGCCAGCAGGAGGACAGGGGTCTACGAGCAGTACTTC
CASRRTGVYEQYF
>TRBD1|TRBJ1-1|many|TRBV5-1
TGCGCCAGCAGCTTGAGCCTGACAGGGGTCGACTCTGAAGCTTTCTTT
CASSLSLTGVDSEAFF
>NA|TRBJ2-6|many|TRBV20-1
TGCAGTGCTAGAGCGGCGGTCGCTGGGGCCAACGTCCTGACTTTC
CSARAAVAGANVLTF
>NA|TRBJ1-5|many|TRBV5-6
TGTGCCAGCAGCAAAAACCTACTGGGCAATCAGCCCCAGCATTTT
CASSKNLLGNQPQHF
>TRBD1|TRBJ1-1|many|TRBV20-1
TGCAGTGCCCCGCGGGGGGGACAGGTGAACACTGAAGCTTTCTTT
CSAPRGGQVNTEAFF
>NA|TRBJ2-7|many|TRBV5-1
TGCGCCAGCAGCTTGTGGCCACAAGAGGCCTACGAGCAGTACTTC
CASSLWPQEAYEQYF
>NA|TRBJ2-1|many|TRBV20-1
TGCAGTGCTAGAGACGACAGGGACTATGAGCAGTTCTTC
CSARDDRDYEQFF
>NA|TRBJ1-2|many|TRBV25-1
TGTGCCAGCAGTTTAGTGGCGGCTGGTGGCTACACCTTC
CASSLVAAGGYTF
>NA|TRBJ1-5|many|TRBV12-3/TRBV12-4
TGTGCCAGCAGCCGACAGAGCAATCAGCCCCAGCATTTT
CASSRQSNQPQHF
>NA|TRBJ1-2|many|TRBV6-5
TGTGCCAGCAGTGAGGTGACGGGGTATGGCTACACCTTC
CASSEVTGYGYTF
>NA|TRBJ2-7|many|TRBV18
TGTGCCAGCTCACCACCCGCGCAGGGAAAGGGCTACGAGCAGTACTTC
CASSPPAQGKGYEQYF
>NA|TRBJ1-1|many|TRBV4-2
TGTGCCAGCAGCCAAGAGGCGGGGACAAAGAACACTGAAGCTTTCTTT
CASSQEAGTKNTEAFF